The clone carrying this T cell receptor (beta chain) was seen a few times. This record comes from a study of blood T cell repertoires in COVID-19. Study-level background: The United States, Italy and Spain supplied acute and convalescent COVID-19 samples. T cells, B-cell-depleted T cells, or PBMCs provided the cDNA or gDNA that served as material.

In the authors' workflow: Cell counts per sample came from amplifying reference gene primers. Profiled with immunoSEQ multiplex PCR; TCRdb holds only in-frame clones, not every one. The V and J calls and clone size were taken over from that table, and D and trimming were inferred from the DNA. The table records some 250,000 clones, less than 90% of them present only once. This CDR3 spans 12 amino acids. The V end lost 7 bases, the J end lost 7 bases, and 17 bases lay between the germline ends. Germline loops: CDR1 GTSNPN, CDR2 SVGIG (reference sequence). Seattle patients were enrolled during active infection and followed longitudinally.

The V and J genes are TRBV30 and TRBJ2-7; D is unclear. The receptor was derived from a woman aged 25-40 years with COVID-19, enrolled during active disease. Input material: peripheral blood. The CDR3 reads CAYPGSTGEQYF. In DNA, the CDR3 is TGTGCCTACCCCGGTTCTACGGGTGAGCAGTACTTC.